The clone carrying this TCR beta chain has only one observation. Antigen specificity is unknown. This specimen belongs to a study of CD8 T cells in ankylosing spondylitis. TCRdb ran MiXCR on the 5' RACE reads and lists one entry per CDR3 protein. The table has about 250,000 distinct CDR3 sequences, roughly a quarter seen once. The germline V gene has CDR1 LGHNT and CDR2 FRNRAP. CDR3 length: 12 residues. Between the trimmed V and J ends, which lost 6 bases and 2 bases, there was a span of 6 bases. Study observations and caveats: What seemed typical of ankylosing spondylitis blood was a TCR beta motif built from about 8 highly homologous variants. Disease-linked clones were CD8+ and relatively rare in peripheral blood.

The chain employs TRBV12-5 and TRBJ2-3; D remains ambiguous. This TCR was sampled from a male donor with ankylosing spondylitis or in good health (not recorded which). Sequenced sample: blood, either unsorted or a sorted T cell fraction (not recorded which). The CDR3 coding sequence is TGTGCTAGTGGCCCTAACACAGATACGCAGTATTTT. Translation: CASGPNTDTQYF.